This TCR beta chain was recovered during a study of cytomegalovirus exposure and HLA in healthy donors. General observations from the study: Earlier results showed most TCR beta V segments being productive about 87% or about 30% of the time.

The V gene's germline CDR1 is SGHAT and CDR2 FQNNGV. The CDR3 is 11 amino acids. V was pared by 4 bases and J by 6 bases, with 4 bases between. A word on this clone: Its cognate antigen is unknown.

Primers included in the PCR were 60 Vbeta and 13 Jbeta primers. Profiling relied on immunoSEQ multiplex PCR, and the TCRdb table lists in-frame clones only, not all of them. The sample shows 60,000 to 80,000 clones, roughly 80% of them seen only once. Sequencing input: PBMCs. The chain joins TRBV11-2 to TRBJ2-1; the D is unclear. The TCR sequence derives from a woman aged 30 to 39 in good health and CMV-seronegative. CDR3 sequence: CASSYGNEQFF. CDR3 DNA sequence: TGTGCCAGCAGCTACGGCAATGAGCAGTTCTTC. Using reference TRBV11-2 and TRBJ2-1 for the parts outside the CDR3, the full variable domain is EAGVAQSPRYKIIEKRQSVAFWCNPISGHATLYWYQQILGQGPKLLIQFQNNGVVDDSQLPKDRFSAERLKGVDSTLKIQPAKLEDSAVYLCASSYGNEQFFGPGTRLTVL.